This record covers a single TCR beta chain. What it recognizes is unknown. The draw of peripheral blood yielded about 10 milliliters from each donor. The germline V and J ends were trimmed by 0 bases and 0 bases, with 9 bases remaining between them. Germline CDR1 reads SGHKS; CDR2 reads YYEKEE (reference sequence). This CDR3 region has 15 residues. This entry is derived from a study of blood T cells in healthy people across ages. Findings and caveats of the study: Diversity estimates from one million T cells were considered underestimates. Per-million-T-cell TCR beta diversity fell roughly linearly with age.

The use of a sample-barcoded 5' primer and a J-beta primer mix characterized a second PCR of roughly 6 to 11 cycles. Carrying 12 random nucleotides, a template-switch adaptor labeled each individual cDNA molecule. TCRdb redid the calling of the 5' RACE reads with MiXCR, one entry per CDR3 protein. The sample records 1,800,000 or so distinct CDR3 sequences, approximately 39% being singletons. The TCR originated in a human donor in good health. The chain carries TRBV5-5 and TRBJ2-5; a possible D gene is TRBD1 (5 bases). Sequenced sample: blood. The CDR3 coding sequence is TGTGCCAGCAGCTTGGCAGGGCAGCACCAAGAGACCCAGTACTTC. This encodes CASSLAGQHQETQYF.